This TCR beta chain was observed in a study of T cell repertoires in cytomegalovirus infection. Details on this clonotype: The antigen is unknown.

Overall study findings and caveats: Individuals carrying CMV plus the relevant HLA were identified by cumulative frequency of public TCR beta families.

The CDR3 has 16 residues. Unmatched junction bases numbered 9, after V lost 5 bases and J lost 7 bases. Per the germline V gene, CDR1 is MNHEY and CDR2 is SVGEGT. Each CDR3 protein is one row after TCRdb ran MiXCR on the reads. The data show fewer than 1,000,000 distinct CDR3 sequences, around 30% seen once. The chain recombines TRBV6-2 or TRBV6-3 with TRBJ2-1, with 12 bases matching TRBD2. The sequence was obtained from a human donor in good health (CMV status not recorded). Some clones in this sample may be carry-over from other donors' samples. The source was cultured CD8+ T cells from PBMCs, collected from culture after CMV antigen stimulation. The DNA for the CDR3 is TGTGCCAGCAGTAGGACTAGCGGGGCATTCAGGAATGAGCAGTTCTTC. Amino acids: CASSRTSGAFRNEQFF.